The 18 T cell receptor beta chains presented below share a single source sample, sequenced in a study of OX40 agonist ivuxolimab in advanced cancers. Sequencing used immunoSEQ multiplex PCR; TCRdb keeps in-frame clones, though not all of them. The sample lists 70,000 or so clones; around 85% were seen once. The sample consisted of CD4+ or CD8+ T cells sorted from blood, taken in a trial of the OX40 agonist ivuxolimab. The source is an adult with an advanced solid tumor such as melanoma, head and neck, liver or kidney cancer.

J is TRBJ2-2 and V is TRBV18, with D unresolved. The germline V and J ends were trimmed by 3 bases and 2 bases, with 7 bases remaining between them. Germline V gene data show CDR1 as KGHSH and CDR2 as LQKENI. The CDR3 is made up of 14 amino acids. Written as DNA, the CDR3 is TGTGCCAGCTCACCCCAAGGAAACACCGGGGAGCTGTTTTTT. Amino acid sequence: CASSPQGNTGELFF.

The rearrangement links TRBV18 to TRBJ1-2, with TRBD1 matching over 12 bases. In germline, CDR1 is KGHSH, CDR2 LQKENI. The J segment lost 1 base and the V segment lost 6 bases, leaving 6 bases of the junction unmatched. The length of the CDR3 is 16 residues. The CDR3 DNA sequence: TGTGCCAGCTCTCCGGGACAGGGGGCGCTTAACTATGGCTACACCTTC. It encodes CASSPGQGALNYGYTF.

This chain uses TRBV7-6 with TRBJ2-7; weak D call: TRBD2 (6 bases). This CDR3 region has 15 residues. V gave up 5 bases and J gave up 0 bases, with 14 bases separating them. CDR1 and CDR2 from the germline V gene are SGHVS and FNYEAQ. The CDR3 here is CASSPVGTLSYEQYF. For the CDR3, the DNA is TGTGCCAGCAGCCCGGTCGGGACTCTCTCCTACGAGCAGTACTTC. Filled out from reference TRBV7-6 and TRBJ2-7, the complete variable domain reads GAGVSQSPRYKVTKRGQDVALRCDPISGHVSLYWYRQALGQGPEFLTYFNYEAQQDKSGLPNDRFSAERPEGSISTLTIQRTEQRDSAMYRCASSPVGTLSYEQYFGPGTRLTVT.

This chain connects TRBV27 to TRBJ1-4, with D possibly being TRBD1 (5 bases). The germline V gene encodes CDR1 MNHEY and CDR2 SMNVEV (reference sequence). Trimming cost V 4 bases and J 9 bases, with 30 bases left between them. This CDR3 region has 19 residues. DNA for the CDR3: TGTGCCAGCAGTTCATTTGCCATACTCCGGGACGGAGGCATGAAAAAACTGTTTTTT. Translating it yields CASSSFAILRDGGMKKLFF.

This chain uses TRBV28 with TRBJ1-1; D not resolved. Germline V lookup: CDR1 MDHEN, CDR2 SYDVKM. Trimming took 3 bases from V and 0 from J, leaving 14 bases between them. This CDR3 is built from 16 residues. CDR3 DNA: TGTGCCAGCAGTTTTCAATTCCTAGTTCTGAACACTGAAGCTTTCTTT. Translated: CASSFQFLVLNTEAFF.

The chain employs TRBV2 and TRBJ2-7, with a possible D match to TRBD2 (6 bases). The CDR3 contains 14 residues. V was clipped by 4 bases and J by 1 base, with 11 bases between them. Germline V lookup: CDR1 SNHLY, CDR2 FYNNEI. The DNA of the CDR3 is TGTGCCAGCAGTGCTAGTGGGAGGTCCTACGAGCAGTACTTC. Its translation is CASSASGRSYEQYF.

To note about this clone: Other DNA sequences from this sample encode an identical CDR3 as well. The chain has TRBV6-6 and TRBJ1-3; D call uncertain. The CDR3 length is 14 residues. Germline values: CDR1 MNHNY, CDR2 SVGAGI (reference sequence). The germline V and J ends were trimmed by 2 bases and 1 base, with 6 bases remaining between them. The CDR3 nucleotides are TGTGCCAGCAGTTACGAAGGTTCTGGAAACACCATATATTTT. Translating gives CASSYEGSGNTIYF.

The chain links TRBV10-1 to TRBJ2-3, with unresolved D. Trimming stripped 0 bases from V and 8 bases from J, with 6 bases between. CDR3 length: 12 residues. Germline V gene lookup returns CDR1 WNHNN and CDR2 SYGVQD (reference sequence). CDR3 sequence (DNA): TGCGCCAGCAGTGAGTCTGGCGGTACGCAGTATTTT. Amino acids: CASSESGGTQYF.

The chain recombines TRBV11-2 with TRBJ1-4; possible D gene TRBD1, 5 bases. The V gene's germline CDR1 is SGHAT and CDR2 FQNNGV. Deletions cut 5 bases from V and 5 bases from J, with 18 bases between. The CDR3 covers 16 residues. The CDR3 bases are TGTGCCAGCAGCGCCACCATACAGGTTTCGAATGAAAAACTGTTTTTT. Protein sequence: CASSATIQVSNEKLFF.

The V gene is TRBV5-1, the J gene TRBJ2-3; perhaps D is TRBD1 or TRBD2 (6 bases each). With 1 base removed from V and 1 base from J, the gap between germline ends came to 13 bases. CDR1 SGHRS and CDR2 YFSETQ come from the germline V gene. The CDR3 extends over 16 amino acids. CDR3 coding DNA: TGCGCCAGCAGCTTGTCGCCGGGGGCGGGCACAGATACGCAGTATTTT. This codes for CASSLSPGAGTDTQYF. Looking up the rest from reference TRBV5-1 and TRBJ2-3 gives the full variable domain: KAGVTQTPRYLIKTRGQQVTLSCSPISGHRSVSWYQQTPGQGLQFLFEYFSETQRNKGNFPGRFSGRQFSNSRSEMNVSTLELGDSALYLCASSLSPGAGTDTQYFGPGTRLTVL.

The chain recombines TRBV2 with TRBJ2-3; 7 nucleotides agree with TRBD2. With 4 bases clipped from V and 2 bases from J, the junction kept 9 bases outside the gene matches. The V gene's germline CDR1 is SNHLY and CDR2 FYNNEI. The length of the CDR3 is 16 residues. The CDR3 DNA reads TGTGCCAGCAGTGCCGAACTAGCGAGGGCCACAGATACGCAGTATTTT. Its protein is CASSAELARATDTQYF.

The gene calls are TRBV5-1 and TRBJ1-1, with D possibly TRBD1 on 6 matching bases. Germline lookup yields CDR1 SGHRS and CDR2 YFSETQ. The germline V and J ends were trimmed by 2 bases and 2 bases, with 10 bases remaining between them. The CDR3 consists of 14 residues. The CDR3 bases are TGCGCCAGCAGCTTATTAGGGGGTAACACTGAAGCTTTCTTT. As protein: CASSLLGGNTEAFF.

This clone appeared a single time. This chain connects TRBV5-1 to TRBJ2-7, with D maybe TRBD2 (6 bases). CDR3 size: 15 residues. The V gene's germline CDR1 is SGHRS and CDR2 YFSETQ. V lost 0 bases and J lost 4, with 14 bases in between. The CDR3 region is CASSLGAGGGYEQYF. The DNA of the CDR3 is TGCGCCAGCAGCTTGGGGGCTGGGGGAGGTTACGAGCAGTACTTC.

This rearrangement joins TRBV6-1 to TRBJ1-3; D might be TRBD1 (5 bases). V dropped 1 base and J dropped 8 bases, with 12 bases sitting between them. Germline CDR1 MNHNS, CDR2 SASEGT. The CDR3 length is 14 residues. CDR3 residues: CASSEGGKGDTIYF. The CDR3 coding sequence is TGTGCCAGCAGTGAAGGGGGGAAAGGGGACACCATATATTTT.

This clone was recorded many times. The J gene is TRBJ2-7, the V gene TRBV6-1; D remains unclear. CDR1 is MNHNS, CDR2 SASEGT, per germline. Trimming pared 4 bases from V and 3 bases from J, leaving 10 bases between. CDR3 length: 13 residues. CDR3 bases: TGTGCCAGCAGTGGCTGGGTTCGCTACGAGCAGTACTTC. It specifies CASSGWVRYEQYF.

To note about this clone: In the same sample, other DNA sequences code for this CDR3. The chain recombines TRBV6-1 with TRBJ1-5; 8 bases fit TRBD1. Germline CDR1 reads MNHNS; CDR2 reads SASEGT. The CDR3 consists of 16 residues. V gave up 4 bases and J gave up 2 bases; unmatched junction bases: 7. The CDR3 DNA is TGTGCCAGCAGTGGCGGACAGGGAGGGGGCAATCAGCCCCAGCATTTT. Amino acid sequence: CASSGGQGGGNQPQHF.

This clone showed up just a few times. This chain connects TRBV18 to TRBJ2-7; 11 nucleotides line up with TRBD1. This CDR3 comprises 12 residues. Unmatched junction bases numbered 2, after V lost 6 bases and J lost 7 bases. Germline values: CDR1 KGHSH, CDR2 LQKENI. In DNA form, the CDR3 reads TGTGCCAGCTCGGGACAGGGGGAAGAGCAGTACTTC. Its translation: CASSGQGEEQYF.

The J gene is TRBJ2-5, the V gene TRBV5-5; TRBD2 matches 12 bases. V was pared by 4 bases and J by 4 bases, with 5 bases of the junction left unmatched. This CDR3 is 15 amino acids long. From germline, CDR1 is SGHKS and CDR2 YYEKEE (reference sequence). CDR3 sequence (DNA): TGTGCCAGCAGCCCCGGACTAGCGGGAAGAGAGACCCAGTACTTC. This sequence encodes CASSPGLAGRETQYF. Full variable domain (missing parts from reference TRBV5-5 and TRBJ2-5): DAGVTQSPTHLIKTRGQQVTLRCSPISGHKSVSWYQQVLGQGPQFIFQYYEKEERGRGNFPDRFSARQFPNYSSELNVNALLLGDSALYLCASSPGLAGRETQYFGPGTRLLVL.